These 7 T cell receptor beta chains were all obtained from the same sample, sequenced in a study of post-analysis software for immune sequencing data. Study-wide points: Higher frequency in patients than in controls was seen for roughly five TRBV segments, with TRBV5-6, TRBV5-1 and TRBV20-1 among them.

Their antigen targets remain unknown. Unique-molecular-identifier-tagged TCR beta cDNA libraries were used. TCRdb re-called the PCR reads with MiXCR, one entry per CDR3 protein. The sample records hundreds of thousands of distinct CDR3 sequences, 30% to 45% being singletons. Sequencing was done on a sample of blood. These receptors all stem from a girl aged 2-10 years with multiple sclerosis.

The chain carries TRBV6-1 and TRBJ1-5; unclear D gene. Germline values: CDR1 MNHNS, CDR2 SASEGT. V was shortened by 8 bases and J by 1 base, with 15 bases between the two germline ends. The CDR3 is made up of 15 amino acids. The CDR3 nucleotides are TGTGCCAGCGGAGAAAGACGGACCAGCAATCAGCCCCAGCATTTT. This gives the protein CASGERRTSNQPQHF.

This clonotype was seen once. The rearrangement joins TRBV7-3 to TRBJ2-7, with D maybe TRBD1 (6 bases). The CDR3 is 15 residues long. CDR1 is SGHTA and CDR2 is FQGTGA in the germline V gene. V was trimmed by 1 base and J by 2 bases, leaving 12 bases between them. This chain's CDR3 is CASSLIGGVTYEQYF. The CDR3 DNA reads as TGTGCCAGCAGCTTAATAGGGGGAGTCACCTACGAGCAGTACTTC.

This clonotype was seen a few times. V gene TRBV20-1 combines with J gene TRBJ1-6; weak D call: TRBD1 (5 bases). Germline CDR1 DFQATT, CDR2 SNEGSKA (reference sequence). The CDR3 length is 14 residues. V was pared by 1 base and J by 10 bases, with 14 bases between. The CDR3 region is CSARAQGTGSPLHF. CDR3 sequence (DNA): TGCAGTGCTAGAGCCCAGGGCACTGGCTCACCCCTCCACTTT.

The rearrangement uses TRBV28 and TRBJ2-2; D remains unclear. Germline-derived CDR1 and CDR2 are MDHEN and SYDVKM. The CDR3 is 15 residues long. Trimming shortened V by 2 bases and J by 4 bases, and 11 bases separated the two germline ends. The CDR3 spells CASSLPHSRTGELFF. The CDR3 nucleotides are TGTGCCAGCAGTTTACCCCACTCCCGCACCGGGGAGCTGTTTTTT.

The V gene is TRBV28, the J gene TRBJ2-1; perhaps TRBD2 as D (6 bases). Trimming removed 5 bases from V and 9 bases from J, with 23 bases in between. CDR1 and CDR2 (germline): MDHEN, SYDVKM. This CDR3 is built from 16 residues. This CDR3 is CASSISTSGGLGEQFF. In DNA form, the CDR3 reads TGTGCCAGCAGTATCTCGACTAGTGGAGGTTTGGGTGAGCAGTTCTTC.

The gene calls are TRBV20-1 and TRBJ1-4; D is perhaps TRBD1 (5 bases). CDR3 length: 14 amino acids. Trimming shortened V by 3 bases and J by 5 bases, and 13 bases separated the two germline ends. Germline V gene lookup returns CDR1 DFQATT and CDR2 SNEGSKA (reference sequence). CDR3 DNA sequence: TGCAGTGCTAGGGGGGGTTCTCTCAATGAAAAACTGTTTTTT. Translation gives CSARGGSLNEKLFF.

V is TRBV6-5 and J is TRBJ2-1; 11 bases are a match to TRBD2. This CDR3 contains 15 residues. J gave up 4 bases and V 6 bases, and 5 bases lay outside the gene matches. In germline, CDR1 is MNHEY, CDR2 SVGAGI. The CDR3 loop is CASRTGTSGYNEQFF. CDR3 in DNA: TGTGCCAGCAGGACCGGGACTAGCGGATACAATGAGCAGTTCTTC.